The 28 T cell receptor beta chains given below trace back to one sample, sequenced in a study of neurological immune-mediated disorders. TCRdb passed the 5' RACE reads through MiXCR, listing each CDR3 protein once. The sample lists under 70,000 distinct CDR3 sequences; approximately 25% were seen once. Time point noted: technical triplicate 2. The sample comprised PBMCs. Receptors were obtained from a man between 60 and 75 years old with HTLV-1-associated myelopathy (HAM/TSP).

This clonotype was counted at least ten times. The V gene is TRBV5-1, the J gene TRBJ2-1, with 10 bases identical to TRBD2. Trimming took 4 bases from V and 4 from J; bases not matched to a gene: 8. Germline values: CDR1 SGHRS, CDR2 YFSETQ. CDR3 size: 16 residues. Here the CDR3 reads CASSRVAGGGYNEQFF. The CDR3 DNA sequence: TGCGCCAGCAGCAGAGTAGCGGGAGGAGGTTACAATGAGCAGTTCTTC.

This clonotype appeared many times. The chain joins TRBV5-1 to TRBJ1-2; TRBD1 is a possible D gene (5 bases). V was shortened by 4 bases and J by 0 bases, with 10 bases between the two germline ends. The CDR3 length is 14 residues. The germline V gene encodes CDR1 SGHRS and CDR2 YFSETQ. The DNA of the CDR3 is TGCGCCAGCAGCCAGGGATCTTCTAACTATGGCTACACCTTC. Amino acid sequence: CASSQGSSNYGYTF.

The rearrangement uses TRBV20-1 and TRBJ2-7, with 9 bases lining up with TRBD2. The junction had 9 bases not matched to a gene; V was cut back by 7 bases and J by 2 bases. The CDR3 is 14 amino acids. The germline V gene has CDR1 DFQATT and CDR2 SNEGSKA (reference sequence). In DNA form, the CDR3 reads TGCAGTGGGTCCGGCGGGAGGGCCCCCTACGAGCAGTACTTC. Amino acid sequence: CSGSGGRAPYEQYF.

This clonotype occurred many times. CDR3 coding DNA: TGCGCCAGCAGCGTAGGGACAGGGGTACGAGAGACCCAGTACTTC. Protein product: CASSVGTGVRETQYF. This sequence joins TRBV5-1 and TRBJ2-5, with TRBD1 identical over 10 bases. Germline loops: CDR1 SGHRS, CDR2 YFSETQ. The CDR3 is 15 residues long. Germline trimming cut 4 bases from V and 4 bases from J; bases unmatched to any gene: 7.

This clonotype was picked up many times. This rearrangement joins TRBV29-1 to TRBJ2-1; 10 bases fit TRBD2. In germline, CDR1 is SQVTM, CDR2 ANQGSEA. The CDR3 runs 18 residues. The ends lost 5 bases at V and 3 bases at J; junction bases unmatched: 16. CDR3: CSVRGTTSGREDYNEQFF. The DNA for the CDR3 is TGCAGCGTTAGGGGGACAACAAGCGGGAGGGAGGACTACAATGAGCAGTTCTTC.

Many counts were recorded for this clonotype. The chain has TRBV19 and TRBJ1-4; TRBD1 is a possible D gene (5 bases). V was pared by 5 bases and J by 8 bases, with 12 bases between. The germline CDR1 and CDR2 sequences are LNHDA and SQIVND (reference sequence). This CDR3 region has 13 residues. The CDR3 DNA reads as TGTGCCAGTAGTTTAGGGGTTAGAGAAAAACTGTTTTTT. This gives the protein CASSLGVREKLFF.

The chain is built from TRBV5-1 and TRBJ2-3; the match to TRBD2 covers 9 bases. The CDR3 is made up of 15 amino acids. Germline values: CDR1 SGHRS, CDR2 YFSETQ. Germline trimming cut 0 bases from V and 8 bases from J; bases unmatched to any gene: 7. This CDR3 is CASSLEGGRAATQYF. Written as DNA, the CDR3 is TGCGCCAGCAGCTTGGAAGGCGGGAGGGCCGCTACGCAGTATTTT.

At least ten counts were recorded for this clonotype. The V call is TRBV5-1, the J call TRBJ1-3, with D hard to call. Trimming cost V 0 bases and J 0 bases, with 7 bases left between them. CDR3 length: 15 residues. CDR1 is SGHRS, CDR2 YFSETQ, per germline. The CDR3 nucleotides read TGCGCCAGCAGCTTGGAGGGAAACTCTGGAAACACCATATATTTT. Its translation is CASSLEGNSGNTIYF.

To note about this clonotype: One base away lies a much larger clone, so this may be a sequencing read error. The chain has TRBV29-1 and TRBJ2-7; 12 bases map to TRBD2. The germline gives CDR1 SQVTM, CDR2 ANQGSEA. CDR3 length equals 17 residues. The junction had 14 bases not matched to a gene; V was cut back by 4 bases and J by 4 bases. The CDR3 nucleotides read TGCAGCGTTGTAAAGCTAGCGGGAGGGCCCCTCCGATACGAGCAGTACTTC. Residues: CSVVKLAGGPLRYEQYF.

V usage is TRBV28 and J usage is TRBJ2-7, with D possibly matching TRBD2 (5 bases). Trimming removed 3 bases at V and 9 bases at J, with 12 bases between. Germline CDR1 reads MDHEN; CDR2 reads SYDVKM. CDR3 size: 12 residues. The CDR3 spells CASSFSGSGQYF. The CDR3 nucleotides read TGTGCCAGCAGTTTTTCGGGATCCGGGCAGTACTTC.

In its sample, this clonotype was seen many times. The chain couples TRBV10-3 to TRBJ1-1, with 9 positions matching TRBD1. In germline, CDR1 is ENHRY, CDR2 SYGVKD. The CDR3 runs to 15 residues. After removal of 0 bases from V and 1 base from J, the junction contained 0 bases not matched to a gene. CDR3 region: CAISESGQGNTEAFF. The CDR3 DNA reads as TGTGCCATCAGTGAGTCGGGACAGGGGAACACTGAAGCTTTCTTT.

In this sample, this clonotype turned up many times. The junction does not match germline at one end; this may be a read error. This chain joins TRBV15 and TRBJ2-3; tentatively, D is TRBD1 (6 bases). In germline, CDR1 is LNHNV, CDR2 YYDKDF (reference sequence). The CDR3 covers 13 residues. The CDR3 loop reads CATRREGTNTQYF. The DNA for the CDR3 is TGTGCCACCAGAAGAGAAGGGACAAATACGCAGTATTTT.

This clonotype showed up many times. The rearrangement uses TRBV7-2 and TRBJ2-7; TRBD2 matches 8 bases. CDR1 is SGHTA, CDR2 FQGNSA, per germline. Trimming removed 8 bases from V and 2 bases from J; junction bases left unmatched: 8. The CDR3 runs to 14 residues. The CDR3 here is CASGRLALPYEQYF. For the CDR3, the DNA is TGTGCCAGCGGACGACTAGCGTTGCCCTACGAGCAGTACTTC.

This clonotype was counted ten times or more. The V call is TRBV7-3, the J call TRBJ2-1, with a weak D call TRBD1 (6 bases). Between the trimmed V and J ends, which lost 3 bases and 5 bases, there was a span of 11 bases. Germline V gene sequence: CDR1 SGHTA, CDR2 FQGTGA. The CDR3 sequence is 14 residues long. The CDR3 spells CASSFTGFNNEQFF. CDR3 coding DNA: TGTGCCAGCAGCTTTACAGGGTTCAACAATGAGCAGTTCTTC.

Ten or more counts support this clonotype. The chain carries TRBV5-1 and TRBJ1-2; 7 nucleotides line up with TRBD1. The CDR3 covers 15 residues. V trimming: 0 bases; J trimming: 8 bases; junction bases outside the gene matches: 10. Germline-derived CDR1 and CDR2 are SGHRS and YFSETQ. CDR3 bases: TGCGCCAGCAGCTTGGCCGAGGGGGCATCGGGGGGCTACACCTTC. Protein: CASSLAEGASGGYTF.

Note on this clonotype: A much larger clone lies one base from this, so it may be a read error. This chain connects TRBV7-2 to TRBJ2-5, with a possible D match to TRBD1 (6 bases). This CDR3 comprises 16 residues. Germline V gene data show CDR1 as SGHTA and CDR2 as FQGNSA. The V gene lost 5 bases and the J gene lost 4 bases, with 20 bases spanning the gap. CDR3 sequence reads: CASSHFGQCAPETQYF. CDR3 bases: TGTGCCAGCAGCCATTTCGGACAGTGCGCCCCAGAGACCCAGTACTTC.

This clonotype was counted many times. The chain uses TRBV2 and TRBJ2-1; D perhaps matches TRBD2 (6 bases). The CDR3 sequence is 15 residues long. Germline CDR1 reads SNHLY; CDR2 reads FYNNEI. V gave up 6 bases and J gave up 2 bases, with 14 bases separating them. The CDR3 nucleotides are TGTGCCAGCAGCGGAGACGCGGGAACCTACAATGAGCAGTTCTTC. Amino acids: CASSGDAGTYNEQFF.

At least ten counts were recorded for this clonotype. The CDR3 reads CASSLNPGQGYEQFF. In DNA form, the CDR3 reads TGTGCCAGCAGCCTCAATCCGGGACAGGGGTATGAGCAGTTCTTC. V usage is TRBV9 and J usage is TRBJ2-1; 10 bases line up with TRBD1. The CDR3 is 15 amino acids. Trimming cost V 4 bases and J 8 bases; bases outside gene matches: 9. CDR1 and CDR2 from the germline V gene are SGDLS and YYNGEE.

The table lists this clonotype with many counts. This chain connects TRBV12-3 or TRBV12-4 to TRBJ1-2; D unclear. The CDR3 loop spans 14 amino acids. Trimming left V 6 bases short and J 3 bases short, with 14 bases between. As DNA, the CDR3 is TGTGCCAGCAGAAGTGCGGGCGGGGACTATGGCTACACCTTC. As protein: CASRSAGGDYGYTF.

This clonotype was counted at least ten times. This chain joins TRBV20-1 and TRBJ2-5, with unresolved D. This CDR3 comprises 13 residues. Germline V gene lookup returns CDR1 DFQATT and CDR2 SNEGSKA (reference sequence). V shed 1 base and J shed 1 base, with 7 bases lying between them. CDR3: CSARADFQETQYF. The CDR3 DNA follows: TGCAGTGCTAGAGCCGACTTCCAAGAGACCCAGTACTTC.

This clonotype showed up just a few times. V usage is TRBV27 and J usage is TRBJ1-6; D is unresolved. Germline CDR1 is MNHEY and CDR2 is SMNVEV (reference sequence). The V and J ends lost 3 bases and 10 bases respectively, with 10 bases between them. The CDR3 extends over 13 amino acids. CDR3 DNA sequence: TGTGCCAGCAGTTTCACCGCGGCGTCACCCCTCCACTTT. As protein: CASSFTAASPLHF.

This clonotype was counted once. Germline is not matched at one junction end, which may reflect a read error. The chain couples TRBV12-3 or TRBV12-4 to TRBJ2-5; possibly TRBD1 for D (5 bases). This CDR3 region has 13 residues. CDR3 sequence: CASSSGRRETQCF. DNA for the CDR3: TGTGCCAGCAGTTCAGGGCGTAGAGAGACCCAGTGCTTC.

The V call is TRBV6-5, the J call TRBJ2-2, with 14 bases lining up with TRBD2. This CDR3 region has 17 residues. The V and J ends lost 7 bases and 6 bases, in that order; junction bases with no gene match: 10. Per the germline V gene, CDR1 is MNHEY and CDR2 is SVGAGI. This CDR3 is CASTRSSTSGGAGELFF. The CDR3 DNA reads TGTGCCAGCACCCGGAGCTCGACTAGCGGGGGGGCCGGGGAGCTGTTTTTT.

This clonotype was observed at least ten times. This sequence joins TRBV5-1 and TRBJ2-1; 10 bases align to TRBD2. Germline loops: CDR1 SGHRS, CDR2 YFSETQ. Trimming took 0 bases from V and 7 from J; bases not matched to a gene: 10. The CDR3 has 17 amino acids. CDR3 sequence: CASSLVGAGGPWNEQFF. The CDR3 nucleotides read TGCGCCAGCAGCTTGGTGGGAGCGGGAGGGCCTTGGAATGAGCAGTTCTTC.

This clonotype was detected many times. V usage is TRBV7-8 and J usage is TRBJ2-7, with D unresolved. Germline V gene data show CDR1 as SGHVS and CDR2 as FQNEAQ. The CDR3 sequence is 13 residues long. The V gene lost 4 bases and the J gene lost 5 bases, with 12 bases spanning the gap. Here the CDR3 reads CASSSARFHEQYF. CDR3 nucleotide sequence: TGTGCCAGCAGCTCGGCCCGGTTCCACGAGCAGTACTTC. Supplemented by reference TRBV7-8 and TRBJ2-7, the full variable domain reads GAGVSQSPRYKVAKRGQDVALRCDPISGHVSLFWYQQALGQGPEFLTYFQNEAQLDKSGLPSDRFFAERPEGSVSTLKIQRTQQEDSAVYLCASSSARFHEQYFGPGTRLTVT.

The table lists this clonotype with many counts. The V gene is TRBV6-2 or TRBV6-3, the J gene TRBJ2-3, with 7 bases lining up with TRBD1. The CDR3 contains 14 residues. The germline gives CDR1 MNHEY, CDR2 SVGEGT. Unmatched junction bases numbered 14, after V lost 11 bases and J lost 6 bases. The CDR3 sequence is CACRHRGRMDTQYF. Here the CDR3 DNA reads TGTGCCTGCCGGCACAGGGGAAGGATGGATACGCAGTATTTT.

The V gene is TRBV2, the J gene TRBJ1-5; 7 positions agree with TRBD1. The CDR3 length is 14 residues. Unmatched junction bases numbered 6, after V lost 5 bases and J lost 5 bases. Germline V gene sequence: CDR1 SNHLY, CDR2 FYNNEI. Written as DNA, the CDR3 is TGTGCCAGCAGTAACAGGGGTTTGGATCAGCCCCAGCATTTT. The encoded protein is CASSNRGLDQPQHF.

The J gene is TRBJ2-7, the V gene TRBV28; unclear D gene. Germline CDR1 MDHEN, CDR2 SYDVKM. The CDR3 spans 11 residues. V lost 3 bases, J lost 0 bases, and 0 bases lay in between. The CDR3 coding sequence is TGTGCCAGCAGTTTCTCCTACGAGCAGTACTTC. It is translated as CASSFSYEQYF.